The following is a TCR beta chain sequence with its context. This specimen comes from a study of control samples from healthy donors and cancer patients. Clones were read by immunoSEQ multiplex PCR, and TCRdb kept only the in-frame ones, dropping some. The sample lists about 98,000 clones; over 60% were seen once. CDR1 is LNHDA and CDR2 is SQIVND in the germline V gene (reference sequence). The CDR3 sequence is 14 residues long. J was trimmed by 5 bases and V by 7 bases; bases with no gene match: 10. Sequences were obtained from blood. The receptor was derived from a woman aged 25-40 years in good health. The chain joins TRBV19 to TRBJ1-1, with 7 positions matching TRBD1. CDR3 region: CASTHRGDRTEAFF. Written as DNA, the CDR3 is TGTGCCAGTACCCACAGGGGCGATCGGACTGAAGCTTTCTTT.